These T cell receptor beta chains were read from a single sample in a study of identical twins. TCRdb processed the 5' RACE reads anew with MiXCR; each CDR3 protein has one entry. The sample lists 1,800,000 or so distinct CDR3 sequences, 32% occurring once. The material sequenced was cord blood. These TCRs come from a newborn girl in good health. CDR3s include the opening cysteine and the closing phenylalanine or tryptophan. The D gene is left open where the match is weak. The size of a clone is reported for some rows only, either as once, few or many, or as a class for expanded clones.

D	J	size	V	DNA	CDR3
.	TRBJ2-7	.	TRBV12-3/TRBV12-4	TGTGCCAGCAGTTTAGCGCCGCGGGGTTCCTCCTACGAGCAGTACTTC	CASSLAPRGSSYEQYF
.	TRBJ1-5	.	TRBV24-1	TGTGCCACCAGTGATCGGTGGGGTCAGCCCCAGCATTTT	CATSDRWGQPQHF
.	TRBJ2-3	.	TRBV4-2	TGTGCCAGCAGCCAGCTAACGGGGGCAACGCAGTATTTT	CASSQLTGATQYF
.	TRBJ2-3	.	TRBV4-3	TGCGCCAGCAGCCAAGATCACAACAGGGAGGCAGATACGCAGTATTTT	CASSQDHNREADTQYF
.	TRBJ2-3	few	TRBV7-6	TGTGCCAGCAGCTTAGCAGCTAGCCACTCCACAGATACGCAGTATTTT	CASSLAASHSTDTQYF
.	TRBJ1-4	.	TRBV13	TGTGCCAGCAGCCGGAACCCAACTAATGAAAAACTGTTTTTT	CASSRNPTNEKLFF
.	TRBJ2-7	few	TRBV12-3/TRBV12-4	TGTGCCAGCAGTTCCGGGGGCGGGTACGAGCAGTACTTC	CASSSGGGYEQYF
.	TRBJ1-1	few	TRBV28	TGTGCCAGCAGTTTACCGACAGCCATGAACACTGAAGCTTTCTTT	CASSLPTAMNTEAFF
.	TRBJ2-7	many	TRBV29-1	TGCAGCGTTGCGCGCCCACAAACGCACGGATACGAGCAGTACTTC	CSVARPQTHGYEQYF
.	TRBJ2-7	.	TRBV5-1	TGCGCCAGCAGCTTGGGACAGGATCGGGACTACTACGAGCAGTACTTC	CASSLGQDRDYYEQYF
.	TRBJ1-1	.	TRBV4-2	TGTGCCAGCAGCCCAACGGGCAGGGCCACTGAAGCTTTCTTT	CASSPTGRATEAFF
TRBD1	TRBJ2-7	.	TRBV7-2	TGTGCCAGCGGCAGGTCCGGGACAGGACCCTACGAGCAGTACTTC	CASGRSGTGPYEQYF
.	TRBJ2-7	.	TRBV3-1	TGTGCCAGCAGCCACCGCGGGACTCTGTCCGAGCAGTACTTC	CASSHRGTLSEQYF
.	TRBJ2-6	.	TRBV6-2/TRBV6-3	TGTGCCAGCAGTTACAACAACCTTCGTGGTGCGTCCTACTCTGGGGCCAACGTCCTGACTTTC	CASSYNNLRGASYSGANVLTF
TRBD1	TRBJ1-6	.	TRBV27	TGTGCCAGCACCCCCGCGGGGACAGTCCTACCCCTCCACTTT	CASTPAGTVLPLHF
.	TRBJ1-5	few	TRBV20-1	TGCAGTGCTAGCAACCCTAGCAATCAGCCCCAGCATTTT	CSASNPSNQPQHF
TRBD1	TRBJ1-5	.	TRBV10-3	TGTGCCATCAGTATAGACAGGGATCAGCCCCAGCATTTT	CAISIDRDQPQHF
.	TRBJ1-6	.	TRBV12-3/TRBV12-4	TGTGCCAGCAACCCTGGGAGGGGGGCAAGCTCCTATAATTCACCCCTCCACTTT	CASNPGRGASSYNSPLHF
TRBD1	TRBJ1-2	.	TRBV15	TGTGCCACCAGCAGAGGGCAGGGGGTTAACACCTTC	CATSRGQGVNTF
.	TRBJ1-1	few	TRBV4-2	TGTGCCAGCAGCCAGGTTGTGTACACTGAAGCTTTCTTT	CASSQVVYTEAFF
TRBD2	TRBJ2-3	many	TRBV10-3	TGTGCCATCAGTAGAACCCTAGCGGGAGGAAGTACAGATACGCAGTATTTT	CAISRTLAGGSTDTQYF
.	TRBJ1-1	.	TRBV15	TGTGCCACCAGCAGAGAAAGGACAGATGAAGCTTTCTTT	CATSRERTDEAFF
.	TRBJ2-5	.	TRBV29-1	TGCAGCGGACCCCAAGAGACCCAGTACTTC	CSGPQETQYF
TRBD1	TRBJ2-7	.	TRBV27	TGTGCCAGCAGTTTACTAGGGGGCGCTTCTTCCTACGAGCAGTACTTC	CASSLLGGASSYEQYF
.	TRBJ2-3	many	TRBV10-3	TGTGCCATCAGTGAGACCTACACAGATACGCAGTATTTT	CAISETYTDTQYF
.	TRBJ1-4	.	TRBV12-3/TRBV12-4	TGTGCCAGCAGTTCCGGGCCAGAAAAACTGTTTTTT	CASSSGPEKLFF
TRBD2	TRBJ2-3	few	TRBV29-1	TGCAGCGTTGGTTACGGGGGGATCACAGATACGCAGTATTTT	CSVGYGGITDTQYF
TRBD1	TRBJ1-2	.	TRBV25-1	TGTGCCAGCAGTGAAGATTTCAGGGGGAACTATGGCTACACCTTC	CASSEDFRGNYGYTF
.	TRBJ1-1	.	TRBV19	TGTGCCAGTAGTATTAAGGGATGGGGCACTGAAGCTTTCTTT	CASSIKGWGTEAFF
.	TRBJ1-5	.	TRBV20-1	TGCAGTGCCCGTCTCGGTCAGCCCCAGCATTTT	CSARLGQPQHF
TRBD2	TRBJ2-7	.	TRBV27	TGTGCCAGCAGTTTAAACCCGGGACTAGCGGGCCTCGAGCAGTACTTC	CASSLNPGLAGLEQYF
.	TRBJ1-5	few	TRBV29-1	TGCAGCGTTGAGGGGGGGAGAGGTGGCAATCAGCCCCAGCATTTT	CSVEGGRGGNQPQHF
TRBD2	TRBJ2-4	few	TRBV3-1	TGTGCCAGCAGCCTAGGACTAGCGGGGAGAGCCAAAAACATTCAGTACTTC	CASSLGLAGRAKNIQYF
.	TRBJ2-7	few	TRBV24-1	TGTGCCACCAGCCCCGGGACGGTCTCCTACGAGCAGTACTTC	CATSPGTVSYEQYF
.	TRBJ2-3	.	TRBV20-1	TGCAGTGCAGTGGGGTCGGCAGATACGCAGTATTTT	CSAVGSADTQYF
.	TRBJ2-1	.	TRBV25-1	TGTGCCAGCAGTTTTTATGGTGGCGGGGAAGAGCAGTTCTTC	CASSFYGGGEEQFF
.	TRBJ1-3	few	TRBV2	TGTGCCAGCAGTGGTTTACGGGGAAACACCATATATTTT	CASSGLRGNTIYF
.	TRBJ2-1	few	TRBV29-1	TGCAGCGTCGGCGGCAGAAACAATGAGCAGTTCTTC	CSVGGRNNEQFF
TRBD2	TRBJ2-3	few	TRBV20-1	TGCAGTGCTCGCCCCACCGGGACTAGCCCAGATACGCAGTATTTT	CSARPTGTSPDTQYF
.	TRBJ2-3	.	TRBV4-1	TGCGCCAGCAGCCAACAGATCGTAGCAGATACGCAGTATTTT	CASSQQIVADTQYF
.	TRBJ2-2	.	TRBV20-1	TGCAGTGCTAGGATCGGGGAGCTGTTTTTT	CSARIGELFF
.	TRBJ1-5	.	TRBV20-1	TGCAGTGCTAGGCGGGTGGTAGGGGAGAATCAGCCCCAGCATTTT	CSARRVVGENQPQHF
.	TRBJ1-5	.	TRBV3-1	TGTGCCAGCAGCCTAGAGACACATTTCAATCAGCCCCAGCATTTT	CASSLETHFNQPQHF
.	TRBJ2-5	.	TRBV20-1	TGCAGTGCTAGAGTAGGGTGGGATCAGGAGACCCAGTACTTC	CSARVGWDQETQYF
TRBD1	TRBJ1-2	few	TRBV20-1	TGCAGTGCTAGAGACGGACAGGGGAGCTACACCTTC	CSARDGQGSYTF
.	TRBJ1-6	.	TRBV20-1	TGCAGTGCTAGCCCGACCCTCCCCGTGCGGGGACCCCTCCACTTT	CSASPTLPVRGPLHF
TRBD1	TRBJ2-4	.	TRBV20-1	TGCAGTGCTAGGAAAGGTGGACAGGTAAACAATGAGCAGTACTTC	CSARKGGQVNNEQYF